This T cell receptor (beta chain) emerged from a study of T cell repertoires in cytomegalovirus infection. Looking at the study overall: CMV infection plus the matching HLA type was flagged by public TCR beta signatures.

CDR1 is LGHDT and CDR2 is YNNKEL in the germline V gene (reference sequence). This CDR3 has 15 residues. Trimming shortened V by 4 bases and J by 7 bases, and 14 bases separated the two germline ends. This clonotype showed up just a few times. Its antigen is undetermined. Study results and limitations: What dominated the ex vivo response were HLA-C-restricted CMV-specific TCR beta clonotypes. Adding up the frequency of public TCR beta families identified people who carried CMV plus the relevant HLA.

One entry per CDR3 protein, called by TCRdb with MiXCR from the reads. Altogether about 460,000 distinct CDR3 sequences are present, approximately 10% being singletons, with the ten largest covering roughly a tenth. The sample comprised PBMCs. The chain joins TRBV3-1 to TRBJ1-6, with D hard to call. This sequence originates from a human donor in good health (CMV status not recorded). Some clones in this sample may be carry-over from other donors' samples. CDR3 protein: CASSPLGSVNSPLHF. The CDR3 region has the DNA TGTGCCAGCAGCCCCCTGGGGTCTGTGAATTCACCCCTCCACTTT.